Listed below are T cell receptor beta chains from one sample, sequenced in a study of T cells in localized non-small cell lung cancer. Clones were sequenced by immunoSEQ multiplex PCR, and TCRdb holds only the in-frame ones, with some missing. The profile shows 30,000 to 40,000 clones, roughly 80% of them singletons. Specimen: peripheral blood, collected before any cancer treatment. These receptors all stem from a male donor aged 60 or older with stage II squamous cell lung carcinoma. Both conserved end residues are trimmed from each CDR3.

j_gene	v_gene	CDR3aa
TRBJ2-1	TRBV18	ASSPLQGFDEQF
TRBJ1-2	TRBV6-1	ASSEGQGAIYGYT
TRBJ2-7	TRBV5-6	ASSSRTREAYEQY
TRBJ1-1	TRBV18	ASSRGGGDTEAF
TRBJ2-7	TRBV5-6	ASSSVDWGSSYEQY
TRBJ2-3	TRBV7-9	ASSFRGSDTQY
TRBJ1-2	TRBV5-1	ASSLNPGQGLGGYT
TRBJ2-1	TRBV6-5	ASSYSWENEQF
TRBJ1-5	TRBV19	ASSIDRESNQPQH
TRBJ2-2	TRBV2	ASSGTENTGELF
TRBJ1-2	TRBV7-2	ASSLAGTYGYT
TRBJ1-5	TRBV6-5	ASSRQAFSNQPQH
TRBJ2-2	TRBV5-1	ASSLGQGNTGELF
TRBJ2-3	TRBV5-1	ASSSTGQGTDTQY
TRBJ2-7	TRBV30	AWSVDRGTEQY
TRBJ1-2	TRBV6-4	ASSGGYGYT
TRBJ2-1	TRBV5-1	ASSLEASGSYNEQF
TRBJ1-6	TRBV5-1	ASSLAGGASNSPLH
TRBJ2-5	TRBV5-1	ASRLQGSQETQY
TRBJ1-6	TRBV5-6	ASSIRAGRRNSPLH
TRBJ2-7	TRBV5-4	ASSFGLAGDDEQY
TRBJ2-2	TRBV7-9	ASSLLGGRNTGELF
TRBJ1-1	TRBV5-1	ASRLQANTEAF
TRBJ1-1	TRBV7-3	ASSLDRDTEAF
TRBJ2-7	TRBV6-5	ASKEGPADEQY
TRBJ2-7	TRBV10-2	ASSGGDLSYEQY
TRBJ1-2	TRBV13	ASSLFSSVSYGYT
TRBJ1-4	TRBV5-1	ASSLEAGLKEKLF
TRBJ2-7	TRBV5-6	ASSQGGSGPSYEQY
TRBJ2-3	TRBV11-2	ASSSGAPSTDTQY
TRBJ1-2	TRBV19	ASSNRATGDYGYT
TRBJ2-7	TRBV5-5	ASSLRRVSSYEQY
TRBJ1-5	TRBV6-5	ASTQGSNQPQH
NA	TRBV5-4	ASSPSARGTYEQY
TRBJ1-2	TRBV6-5	ASRPPGQNYGYT
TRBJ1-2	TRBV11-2	ASSLVPGNGYT
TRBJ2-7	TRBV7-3	ASSLGANRGHEQY
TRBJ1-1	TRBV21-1	ASSRKWDRRNTEAF
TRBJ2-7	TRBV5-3	ASSARQPTEEQY